A single sample is the source of the 16 T cell receptor beta chains below, sequenced in a study of CD8 T cells in ankylosing spondylitis. TCRdb re-called the 5' RACE reads with MiXCR, one entry per CDR3 protein. Of around 320,000 distinct CDR3 sequences in the sample, less than 25% were seen once. The specimen sequenced was blood, either unsorted or a sorted T cell fraction (not recorded which). All receptors come from a female donor with ankylosing spondylitis or in good health (not recorded which).

This clonotype was detected a few times. The chain carries TRBV20-1 and TRBJ2-5; D perhaps matches TRBD2 (7 bases). The V end was cut by 5 bases, the J end by 6 bases, with 25 bases between. The CDR3 contains 16 residues. CDR1 and CDR2 (germline): DFQATT, SNEGSKA (reference sequence). The CDR3: CSAPGEGGHQWKTQYF. In DNA, the CDR3 is TGCAGTGCTCCCGGGGAGGGGGGCCATCAGTGGAAGACCCAGTACTTC.

The table lists this clonotype with a few counts. V and J are TRBV12-3 or TRBV12-4 and TRBJ1-2; a possible D gene is TRBD1 (5 bases). The CDR3 has 18 amino acids. Trimming cost V 0 bases and J 2 bases, with 19 bases left between them. The CDR3: CASSLATSRDGVNYGYTF. CDR3 sequence (DNA): TGTGCCAGCAGTTTAGCGACATCTCGGGACGGAGTAAACTATGGCTACACCTTC.

This sequence joins TRBV2 and TRBJ2-1; 10 bases agree with TRBD2. Germline loops: CDR1 SNHLY, CDR2 FYNNEI. CDR3 length: 13 amino acids. V shed 8 bases and J 9 bases; nucleotides not matched to a gene: 7. The CDR3 region is CASETSGHGEQFF. CDR3 sequence (DNA): TGTGCCAGCGAGACTAGCGGGCACGGTGAGCAGTTCTTC.

A few counts support this clonotype. The J gene is TRBJ1-1, the V gene TRBV20-1, with 7 bases fitting TRBD1. CDR1 is DFQATT and CDR2 is SNEGSKA in the germline V gene (reference sequence). The CDR3 spans 15 residues. CDR3 region: CSAEVPGGEGTEAFF. CDR3 nucleotides: TGCAGCGCAGAGGTCCCAGGGGGAGAAGGGACTGAAGCTTTCTTT.

This clonotype was recorded a few times. The junction and the germline gene differ at one end; a read error may be behind it. The rearrangement links TRBV7-2 to TRBJ2-1; D might be TRBD2 (6 bases). The length of the CDR3 is 13 residues. Germline values: CDR1 SGHTA, CDR2 FQGNSA. The CDR3 DNA reads TGTGCCAGCAGCTTAGGCCCCGGGACTTCGGAGCTCTTC. Encoded protein: CASSLGPGTSELF.

This chain uses TRBV20-1 with TRBJ2-3; D gene ambiguous. The germline CDR1 and CDR2 sequences are DFQATT and SNEGSKA (reference sequence). The length of the CDR3 is 11 residues. V lost 8 bases to trimming and J lost 4 bases, with 10 bases between them. The CDR3 DNA follows: TGCAGTCTCAGCTTTGCAGATACGCAGTATTTT. Translated, it gives CSLSFADTQYF.

The rearrangement uses TRBV12-3 or TRBV12-4 and TRBJ2-3, with TRBD1 matching 7 bases. V shed 6 bases, J shed 0 bases, and the junction held 3 bases outside the gene matches. This CDR3 contains 14 residues. CDR3 sequence (DNA): TGTGCCAGCAGAGGACAGGTTAGCACAGATACGCAGTATTTT. This sequence encodes CASRGQVSTDTQYF.

The rearrangement joins TRBV6-6 to TRBJ1-6; D unresolved. CDR3 size: 13 residues. V was pared by 7 bases and J by 7 bases, with 11 bases between. Germline lookup yields CDR1 MNHNY and CDR2 SVGAGI (reference sequence). CDR3 coding DNA: TGTGCCAGCACGGACGGAGCGAATTCACCCCTCCACTTT. Translation: CASTDGANSPLHF.

This clonotype appeared once. The chain carries TRBV6-2 or TRBV6-3 and TRBJ2-1; maybe TRBD2 (6 bases). Germline CDR1 reads MNHEY; CDR2 reads SVGEGT. The CDR3 is made up of 15 amino acids. V lost 0 bases and J 7 bases, leaving 13 bases between the germline ends. The CDR3, as DNA: TGTGCCAGCAGTTACTCGGGACTGATGCTGAATGAGCAGTTCTTC. This codes for CASSYSGLMLNEQFF.

V is TRBV4-3 and J is TRBJ1-4; possible D gene TRBD1, 6 bases. The length of the CDR3 is 16 residues. Germline values: CDR1 LGHNA, CDR2 YSLEER. The V gene lost 2 bases and the J gene lost 0 bases, with 10 bases spanning the gap. CDR3 DNA: TGCGCCAGCAGCCAAAGGAGGGGGACAACTAATGAAAAACTGTTTTTT. Translated: CASSQRRGTTNEKLFF.

The rearrangement uses TRBV24-1 and TRBJ2-5; TRBD1 agrees at 7 bases. Germline V CDR1 and CDR2: KGHDR, SFDVKD. This CDR3 contains 14 residues. V was clipped by 2 bases and J by 1 base; unmatched bases: 0. The CDR3 DNA is TGTGCCACCAGTGATTGGGACAGCCAAGAGACCCAGTACTTC. As protein: CATSDWDSQETQYF.

A few counts support this clonotype. This chain links TRBV5-1 with TRBJ2-1; D gene uncertain. Trimming pared 5 bases from V and 2 bases from J, leaving 8 bases between. Looked up from germline, CDR1 is SGHRS and CDR2 is YFSETQ. CDR3 length equals 13 residues. CDR3 DNA: TGCGCCAGCAGGGAGTTTCCCTACAATGAGCAGTTCTTC. It codes for CASREFPYNEQFF. The entire variable domain, with the rest obtained from reference TRBV5-1 and TRBJ2-1, is as follows: KAGVTQTPRYLIKTRGQQVTLSCSPISGHRSVSWYQQTPGQGLQFLFEYFSETQRNKGNFPGRFSGRQFSNSRSEMNVSTLELGDSALYLCASREFPYNEQFFGPGTRLTVL.

This clonotype was observed a handful of times. The rearrangement joins TRBV7-8 to TRBJ2-7; perhaps D is TRBD1 or TRBD2 (6 bases each). The length of the CDR3 is 12 residues. Germline values: CDR1 SGHVS, CDR2 FQNEAQ. V was pared by 6 bases and J by 7 bases, with 13 bases between. The CDR3 spells CASRLEGGEQYF. CDR3 DNA: TGTGCCAGCAGGTTGGAAGGGGGGGAGCAGTACTTC.

The rearrangement links TRBV20-1 to TRBJ1-2; tentative D call: TRBD1 (5 bases). CDR1 is DFQATT and CDR2 is SNEGSKA in the germline V gene (reference sequence). This CDR3 region has 15 residues. Trimming pared 0 bases from V and 8 bases from J, leaving 19 bases between. CDR3 DNA: TGCAGTGCTAGAGATGGAGTTGGGGGTGGAAGCGGCTACACCTTC. The encoded protein is CSARDGVGGGSGYTF.

This clonotype occurred a few times. V usage is TRBV11-2 and J usage is TRBJ2-5; D perhaps matches TRBD2 (6 bases). V lost 1 base and J lost 3, with 12 bases in between. This CDR3 region has 15 residues. Germline values: CDR1 SGHAT, CDR2 FQNNGV. As DNA, the CDR3 is TGTGCCAGCAGCTTAGGGATTAGCGGAGAAGAGACCCAGTACTTC. Translated: CASSLGISGEETQYF.

This rearrangement joins TRBV7-2 to TRBJ2-5, with D possibly TRBD1 on 6 matching bases. V lost 5 bases, J lost 3 bases, and 13 bases lay in between. The germline CDR1 and CDR2 sequences are SGHTA and FQGNSA. The CDR3 is 14 residues long. The CDR3 spells CASSRVDRKETQYF. The CDR3 region has the DNA TGTGCCAGCAGCCGCGTGGACAGAAAAGAGACCCAGTACTTC.